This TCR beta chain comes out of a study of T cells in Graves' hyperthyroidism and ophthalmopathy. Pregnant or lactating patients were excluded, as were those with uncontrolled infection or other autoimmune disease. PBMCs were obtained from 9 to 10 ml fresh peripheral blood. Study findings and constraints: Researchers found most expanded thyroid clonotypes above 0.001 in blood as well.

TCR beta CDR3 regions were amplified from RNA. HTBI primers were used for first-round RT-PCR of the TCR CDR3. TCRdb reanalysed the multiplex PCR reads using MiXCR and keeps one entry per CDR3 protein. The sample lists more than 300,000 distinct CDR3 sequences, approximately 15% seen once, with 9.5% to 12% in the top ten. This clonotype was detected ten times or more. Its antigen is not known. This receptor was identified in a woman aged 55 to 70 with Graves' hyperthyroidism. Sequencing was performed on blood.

The CDR3 spells CASSPREGYNEQFF. In DNA, the CDR3 is TGTGCCAGCTCACCCAGGGAGGGATACAATGAGCAGTTCTTC. The V gene is TRBV18, the J gene TRBJ2-1; 7 bases line up with TRBD2. Germline assignment: CDR1 KGHSH and CDR2 LQKENI. Trimming took 3 bases from V and 4 from J; bases not matched to a gene: 3. CDR3 length: 14 residues. Using reference TRBV18 and TRBJ2-1 for the parts outside the CDR3, the full variable domain is NAGVMQNPRHLVRRRGQEARLRCSPMKGHSHVYWYRQLPEEGLKFMVYLQKENIIDESGMPKERFSAEFPKEGPSILRIQQVVRGDSAAYFCASSPREGYNEQFFGPGTRLTVL.